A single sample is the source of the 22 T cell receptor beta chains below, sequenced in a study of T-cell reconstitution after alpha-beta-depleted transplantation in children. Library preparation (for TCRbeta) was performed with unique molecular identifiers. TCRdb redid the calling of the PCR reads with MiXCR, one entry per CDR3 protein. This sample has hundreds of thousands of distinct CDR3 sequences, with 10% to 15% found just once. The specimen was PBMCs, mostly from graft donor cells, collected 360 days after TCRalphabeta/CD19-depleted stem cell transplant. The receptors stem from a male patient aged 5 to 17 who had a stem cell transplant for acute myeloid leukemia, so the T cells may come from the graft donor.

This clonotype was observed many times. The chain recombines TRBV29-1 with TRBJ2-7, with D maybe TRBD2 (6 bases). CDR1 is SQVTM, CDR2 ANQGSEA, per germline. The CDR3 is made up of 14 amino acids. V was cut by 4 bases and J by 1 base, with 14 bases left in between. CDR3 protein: CSVVTVAASYEQYF. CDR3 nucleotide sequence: TGCAGCGTTGTCACGGTAGCGGCTTCCTACGAGCAGTACTTC.

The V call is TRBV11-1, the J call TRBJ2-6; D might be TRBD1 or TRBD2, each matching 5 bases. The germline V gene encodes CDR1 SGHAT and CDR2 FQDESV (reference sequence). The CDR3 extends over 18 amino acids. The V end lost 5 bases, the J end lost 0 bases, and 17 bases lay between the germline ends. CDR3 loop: CASSAPMGVNSGANVLTF. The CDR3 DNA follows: TGTGCCAGCAGCGCCCCCATGGGGGTTAACTCTGGGGCCAACGTCCTGACTTTC.

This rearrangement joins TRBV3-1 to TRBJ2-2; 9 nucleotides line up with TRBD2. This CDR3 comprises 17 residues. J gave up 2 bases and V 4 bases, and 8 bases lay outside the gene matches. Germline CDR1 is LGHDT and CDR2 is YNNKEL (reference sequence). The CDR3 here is CASSLSSGRGNTGELFF. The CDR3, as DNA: TGTGCCAGCAGCCTTAGTAGCGGGAGAGGAAACACCGGGGAGCTGTTTTTT.

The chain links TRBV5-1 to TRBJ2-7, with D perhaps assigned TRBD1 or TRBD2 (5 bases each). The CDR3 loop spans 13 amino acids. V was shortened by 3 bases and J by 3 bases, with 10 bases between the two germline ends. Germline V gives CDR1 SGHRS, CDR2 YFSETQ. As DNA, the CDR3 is TGCGCCAGCAGCTACGGGGACCGCTACGAGCAGTACTTC. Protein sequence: CASSYGDRYEQYF.

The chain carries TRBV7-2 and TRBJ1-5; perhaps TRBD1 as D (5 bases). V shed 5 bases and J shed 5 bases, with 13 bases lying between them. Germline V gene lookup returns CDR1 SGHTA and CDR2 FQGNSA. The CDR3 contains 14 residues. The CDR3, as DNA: TGTGCCAGCAGCCCCTGGGGGGGACATCAGCCCCAGCATTTT. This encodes CASSPWGGHQPQHF.

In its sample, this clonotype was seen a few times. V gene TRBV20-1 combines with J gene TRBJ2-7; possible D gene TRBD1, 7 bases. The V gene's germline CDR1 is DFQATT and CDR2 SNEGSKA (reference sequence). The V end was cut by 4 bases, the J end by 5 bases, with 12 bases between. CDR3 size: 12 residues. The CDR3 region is CSATGGSDEQYF. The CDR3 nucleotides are TGCAGTGCTACAGGGGGGTCCGACGAGCAGTACTTC.

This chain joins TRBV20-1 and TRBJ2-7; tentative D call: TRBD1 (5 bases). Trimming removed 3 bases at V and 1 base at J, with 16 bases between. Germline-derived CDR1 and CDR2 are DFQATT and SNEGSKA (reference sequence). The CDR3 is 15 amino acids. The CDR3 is CSASGWGQGSYEQYF. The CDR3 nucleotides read TGCAGTGCTAGTGGTTGGGGCCAGGGATCCTACGAGCAGTACTTC.

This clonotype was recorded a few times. CDR3 in DNA: TGTGCCAGCAGATCAGGGTCGGCGGGGTCACCCCTCCACTTT. Encoded protein: CASRSGSAGSPLHF. The gene calls are TRBV6-1 and TRBJ1-6, with D maybe TRBD1 (5 bases). Germline CDR1 reads MNHNS; CDR2 reads SASEGT. Trimming pared 6 bases from V and 10 bases from J, leaving 16 bases between. This CDR3 is built from 14 residues.

As DNA, the CDR3 is TGTGCCAGCCAAACTAGGCGCTACAATGAGCAGTTCTTC. It codes for CASQTRRYNEQFF. The rearrangement links TRBV6-2 or TRBV6-3 to TRBJ2-1, with D perhaps TRBD2 (5 bases). The CDR3 is made up of 13 amino acids. Looked up from germline, CDR1 is MNHEY and CDR2 is SVGEGT. Deletions cut 8 bases from V and 3 bases from J, with 11 bases between.

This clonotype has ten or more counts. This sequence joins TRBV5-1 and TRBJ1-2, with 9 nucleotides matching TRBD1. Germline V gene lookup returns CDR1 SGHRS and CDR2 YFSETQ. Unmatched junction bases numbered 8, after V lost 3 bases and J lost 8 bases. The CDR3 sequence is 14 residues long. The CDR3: CASSSGQGMFGYTF. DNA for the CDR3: TGCGCCAGCAGCTCTGGACAGGGGATGTTCGGCTACACCTTC.

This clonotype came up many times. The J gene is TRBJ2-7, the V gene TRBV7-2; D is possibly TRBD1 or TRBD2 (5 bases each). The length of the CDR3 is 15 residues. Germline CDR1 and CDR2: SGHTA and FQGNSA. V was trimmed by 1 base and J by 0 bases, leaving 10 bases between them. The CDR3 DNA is TGTGCCAGCAGCTTAGTAGGGACGAACTCCTACGAGCAGTACTTC. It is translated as CASSLVGTNSYEQYF.

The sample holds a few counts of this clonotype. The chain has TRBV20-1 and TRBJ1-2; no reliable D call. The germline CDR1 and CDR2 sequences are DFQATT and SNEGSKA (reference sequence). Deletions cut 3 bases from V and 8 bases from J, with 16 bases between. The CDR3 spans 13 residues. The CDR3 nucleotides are TGCAGTGCTAGGACCCTTGAATCGGTCGGCTACACCTTC. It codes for CSARTLESVGYTF.

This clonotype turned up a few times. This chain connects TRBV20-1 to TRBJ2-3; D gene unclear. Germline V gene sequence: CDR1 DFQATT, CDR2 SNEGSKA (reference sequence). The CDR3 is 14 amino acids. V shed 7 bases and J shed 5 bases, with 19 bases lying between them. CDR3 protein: CSVGAIRKGDTQYF. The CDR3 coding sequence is TGCAGTGTCGGAGCAATTCGGAAGGGAGATACGCAGTATTTT.

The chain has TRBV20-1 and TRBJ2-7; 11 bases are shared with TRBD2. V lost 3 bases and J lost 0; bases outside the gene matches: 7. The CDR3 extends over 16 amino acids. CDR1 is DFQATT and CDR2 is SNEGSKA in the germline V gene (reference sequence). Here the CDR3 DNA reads TGCAGTGCTAGGGGCGGGACTAGCGGACTCTCCTACGAGCAGTACTTC. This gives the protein CSARGGTSGLSYEQYF.

The CDR3 DNA follows: TGCAGCGTTACCTTGGGGGGACAGGTGGTCAGCGGTCCAGCCGAGCAGTTCTTC. Its protein is CSVTLGGQVVSGPAEQFF. The V and J genes are TRBV29-1 and TRBJ2-1; 8 bases map to TRBD1. This CDR3 is built from 18 residues. Germline CDR1 reads SQVTM; CDR2 reads ANQGSEA. Trimming removed 5 bases from V and 10 bases from J; junction bases left unmatched: 25.

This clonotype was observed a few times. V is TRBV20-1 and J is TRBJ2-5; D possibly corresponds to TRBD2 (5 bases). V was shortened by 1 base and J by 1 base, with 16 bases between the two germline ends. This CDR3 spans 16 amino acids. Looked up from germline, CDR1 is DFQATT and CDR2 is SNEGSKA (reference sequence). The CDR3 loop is CSARVLAFVSQETQYF. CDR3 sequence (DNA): TGCAGTGCTAGAGTCCTAGCTTTCGTATCCCAAGAGACCCAGTACTTC.

The DNA for the CDR3 is TGCGCCAGCAGCTCGGCGGGGCACAGACAAGAGACCCAGTACTTC. It codes for CASSSAGHRQETQYF. The chain has TRBV5-1 and TRBJ2-5, with TRBD2 as a possible D gene (6 bases). V lost 3 bases to trimming and J lost 2 bases, with 14 bases between them. The CDR3 length is 15 residues. Germline lookup yields CDR1 SGHRS and CDR2 YFSETQ.

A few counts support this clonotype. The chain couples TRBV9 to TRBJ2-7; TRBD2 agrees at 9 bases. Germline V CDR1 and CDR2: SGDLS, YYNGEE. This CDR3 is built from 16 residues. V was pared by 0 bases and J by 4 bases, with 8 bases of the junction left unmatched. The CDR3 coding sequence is TGTGCCAGCAGCGTAGAGCCAGCGGGGGGTTTATACGAGCAGTACTTC. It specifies CASSVEPAGGLYEQYF.

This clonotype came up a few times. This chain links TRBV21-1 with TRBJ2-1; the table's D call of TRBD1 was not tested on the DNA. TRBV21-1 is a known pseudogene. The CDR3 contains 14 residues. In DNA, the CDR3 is TGTGCCAGCAGCAAAGTTGACAGGGGGTATGAGCAGTTCTTC. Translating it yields CASSKVDRGYEQFF.

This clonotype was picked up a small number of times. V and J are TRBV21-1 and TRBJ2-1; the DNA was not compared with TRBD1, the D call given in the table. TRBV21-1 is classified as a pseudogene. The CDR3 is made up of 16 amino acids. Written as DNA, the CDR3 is TGTGCCAGCAGCAAATCGGGCGGGATAGGAAACAATGAGCAGTTCTTC. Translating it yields CASSKSGGIGNNEQFF.

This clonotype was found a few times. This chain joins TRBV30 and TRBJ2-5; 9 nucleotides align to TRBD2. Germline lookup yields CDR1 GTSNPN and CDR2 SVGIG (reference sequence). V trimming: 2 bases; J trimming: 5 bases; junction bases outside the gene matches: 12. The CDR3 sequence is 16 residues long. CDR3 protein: CAWSSASGTRGETQYF. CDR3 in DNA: TGTGCCTGGAGTTCGGCTAGCGGGACACGGGGGGAGACCCAGTACTTC.

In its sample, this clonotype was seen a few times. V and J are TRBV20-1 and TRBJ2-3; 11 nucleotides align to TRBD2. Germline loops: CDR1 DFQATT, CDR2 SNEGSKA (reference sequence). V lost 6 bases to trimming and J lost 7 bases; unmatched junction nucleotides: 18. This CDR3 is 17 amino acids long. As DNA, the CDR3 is TGCAGTGCCCCACCTCAGCGGGGACTAGCGGAGAGGAATACGCAGTATTTT. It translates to CSAPPQRGLAERNTQYF.